The source of this T cell receptor (beta chain) is a study of T cells in narcolepsy. About the study: Patients with NT1 or NT2 and healthy control donors were enrolled.

The table came from immunoSEQ multiplex PCR; TCRdb's copy has only in-frame clones and leaves some out. The sample includes about 33,000 clones, roughly 90% seen only once; the top ten take around 1.2%. Germline V CDR1 and CDR2: SNHLY, FYNNEI. The CDR3 contains 19 residues. V was clipped by 0 bases and J by 0 bases, with 18 bases between them. As for this clone: Its antigen is unknown.

Study results and caveats: Autoreactive clonotypes reportedly recurred in blood of same and different patients, not controls. No autoreactive T cell clone sequences appeared in some memory CD4+ repertoires. Autoreactive HCRT-specific and TRIB2-specific clonotypes were marked in same-patient CSF-versus-blood CD4+ comparisons.

J is TRBJ1-5 and V is TRBV2; D may be TRBD1 (6 bases). The material sequenced was CD45RA- memory CD4+ T cells from PBMCs. The sequence was obtained from a human donor with narcolepsy. Here the CDR3 reads CASSEARGKVKNSNQPQHF. CDR3 sequence (DNA): TGTGCCAGCAGTGAAGCTAGGGGGAAGGTCAAGAATAGCAATCAGCCCCAGCATTTT.